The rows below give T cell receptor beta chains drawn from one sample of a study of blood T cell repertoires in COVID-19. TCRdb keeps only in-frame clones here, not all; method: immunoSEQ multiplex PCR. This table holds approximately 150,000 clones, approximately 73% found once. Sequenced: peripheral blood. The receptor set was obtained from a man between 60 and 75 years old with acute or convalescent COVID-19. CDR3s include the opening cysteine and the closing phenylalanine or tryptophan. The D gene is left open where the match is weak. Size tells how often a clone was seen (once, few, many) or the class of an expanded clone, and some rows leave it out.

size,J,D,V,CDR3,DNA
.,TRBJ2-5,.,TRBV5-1,CASKIIGQETQYF,TGCGCCAGCAAGATCATCGGCCAAGAGACCCAGTACTTC
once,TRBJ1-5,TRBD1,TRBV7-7,CASSYGQGATNQPQHF,TGTGCCAGCAGCTACGGACAGGGGGCCACCAATCAGCCCCAGCATTTT
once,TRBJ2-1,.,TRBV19,CASSIILANEQFF,TGTGCCAGTAGTATAATCCTAGCCAATGAGCAGTTCTTC
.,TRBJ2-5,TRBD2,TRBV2,CASRAGTSGRGTQYF,TGTGCCAGCAGGGCCGGGACTAGCGGTAGGGGGACCCAGTACTTC
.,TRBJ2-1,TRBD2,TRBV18,CASSPGLDNEQFF,TGTGCCAGCTCACCGGGACTAGACAATGAGCAGTTCTTC
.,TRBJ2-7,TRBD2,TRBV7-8,CASSLSTSGNYEQYF,TGTGCCAGCAGCTTAAGTACTAGCGGGAACTACGAGCAGTACTTC
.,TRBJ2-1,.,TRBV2,CASRTGSYNEQFF,TGTGCCAGCAGGACGGGATCCTACAATGAGCAGTTCTTC
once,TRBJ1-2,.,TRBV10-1,CASSAGYNYGYTF,TGCGCCAGCAGTGCCGGGTATAACTATGGCTACACCTTC
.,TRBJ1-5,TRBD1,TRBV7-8,CASSPSRDRGQPQHF,TGTGCCAGCAGCCCTAGCCGGGACAGGGGTCAGCCCCAGCATTTT
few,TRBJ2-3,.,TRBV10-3,CAVTPGGPSTDTQYF,TGTGCCGTCACCCCCGGGGGTCCTAGCACAGATACGCAGTATTTT
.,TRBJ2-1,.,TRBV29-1,CSVPSGSSSYNEQFF,TGCAGCGTGCCCAGCGGGTCCAGCTCCTACAATGAGCAGTTCTTC
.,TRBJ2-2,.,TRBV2,CASSEQGSNTGELFF,TGTGCCAGCAGTGAACAGGGCAGTAACACCGGGGAGCTGTTTTTT
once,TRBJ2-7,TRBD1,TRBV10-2,CASSESVGQGYYEQYF,TGCGCCAGCAGTGAGTCTGTGGGACAGGGTTACTACGAGCAGTACTTC
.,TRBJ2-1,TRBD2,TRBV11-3,CASSSGLAGTYNEQFF,TGTGCCAGCAGCTCGGGACTAGCGGGAACCTACAATGAGCAGTTCTTC
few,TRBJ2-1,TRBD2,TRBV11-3,CASSFGLAGGGGEQFF,TGTGCCAGCAGCTTCGGACTAGCGGGAGGCGGGGGTGAGCAGTTCTTC
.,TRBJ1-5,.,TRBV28,CASSLRGRASNQPQHF,TGTGCCAGCAGTTTGCGGGGGAGGGCGAGCAATCAGCCCCAGCATTTT
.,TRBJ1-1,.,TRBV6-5,CASSFLTQGGEAFF,TGTGCCAGCAGTTTCCTGACGCAGGGAGGTGAAGCTTTCTTT
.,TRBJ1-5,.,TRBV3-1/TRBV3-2,CASSHLNQPQHF,TGTGCCAGCAGCCACCTCAATCAGCCCCAGCATTTT
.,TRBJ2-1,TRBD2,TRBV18,CASSPPGLAGGAYNEQFF,TGTGCCAGCTCACCACCGGGACTAGCGGGAGGGGCTTACAATGAGCAGTTCTTC